Sequencing of this T cell receptor (beta chain) was carried out in a study of glioma-infiltrating T cells. This clonotype was recorded at least ten times. TCR alpha and beta CDR3 regions were amplified from RNA using iRepertoire nested multiplex PCR. MiXCR, applied by TCRdb to the multiplex PCR reads, yields one record per CDR3 protein. The sample has about 410,000 distinct CDR3 sequences, approximately 42% seen once. V lost 0 bases and J 4 bases, leaving 11 bases between the germline ends. Germline values: CDR1 MNHNY, CDR2 SVGAGI (reference sequence). CDR3 length: 15 amino acids. Sequenced: glioma tissue, nonneoplastic brain tissue, or PBMCs (not recorded which). The sequence derives from a human donor with low-grade glioma or glioblastoma, undergoing nonglioma brain surgery, or in good health (not recorded which). The J gene is TRBJ2-3, the V gene TRBV6-6; maybe TRBD1 (5 bases). Written as DNA, the CDR3 is TGTGCCAGCAGTTACTCTGTTTTGGGGCCAGATACGCAGTATTTT. Residues: CASSYSVLGPDTQYF.